One TCR beta chain is described in this entry. As yet, its antigen is unknown. Germline V gene lookup returns CDR1 SQVTM and CDR2 ANQGSEA. This CDR3 region has 13 residues. Trimming pared 4 bases from V and 0 bases from J, leaving 7 bases between. Assay used: immunoSEQ multiplex PCR; TCRdb lists only in-frame clones, some missing. The sample has 53,000 or so clones, roughly 86% seen once. Patients with autoimmune history or systemic immunosuppression were excluded. The data derive from a study of OX40 agonist ivuxolimab in advanced cancers. Study background: Patient treatment consisted of intravenous ivuxolimab administration every 2 weeks at 0.01 to 10 mg/kg. The group had a mean age of 60 years, ranged from 23 to 79, and was 80% to 85% male.

General observations from the study: Expanded clones belonging to CD8+ T cells outnumbered, on average, those of CD4+.

The sequences come from CD4+ or CD8+ T cells sorted from blood, collected in a trial of the OX40 agonist ivuxolimab. This TCR was sampled from an adult with an advanced solid tumor such as melanoma, head and neck, liver or kidney cancer. The chain links TRBV29-1 to TRBJ1-5; D is ambiguous. This CDR3 is CSVAGSSNQPQHF. DNA of the CDR3: TGCAGCGTTGCCGGCAGTAGCAATCAGCCCCAGCATTTT. Variable domain in full (rest from reference TRBV29-1 and TRBJ1-5): SAVISQKPSRDICQRGTSLTIQCQVDSQVTMMFWYRQQPGQSLTLIATANQGSEATYESGFVIDKFPISRPNLTFSTLTVSNMSPEDSSIYLCSVAGSSNQPQHFGDGTRLSIL.